The 11 T cell receptor beta chains presented below share a single source sample, sequenced in a study of OX40 agonist ivuxolimab in advanced cancers. Here immunoSEQ multiplex PCR was the method, and the copy in TCRdb shows in-frame clones only, minus some. There are approximately 16,000 clones in the sample; roughly 90% occur only once, and around 3.9% lies in the top ten. Specimen: CD4+ or CD8+ T cells sorted from blood, collected in a trial of the OX40 agonist ivuxolimab. The source is an adult with an advanced solid tumor such as melanoma, head and neck, liver or kidney cancer.

DNA for the CDR3: TGTGCCAGCAGGGGACAGGGGATCAATCAGCCCCAGCATTTT. This encodes CASRGQGINQPQHF. The V call is TRBV2, the J call TRBJ1-5; TRBD1 matches at 10 bases. The CDR3 sequence is 14 residues long. Germline V gene data show CDR1 as SNHLY and CDR2 as FYNNEI. Germline trimming cut 6 bases from V and 3 bases from J; bases unmatched to any gene: 2.

The chain carries TRBV5-5 and TRBJ1-5, with D perhaps matching TRBD1 (5 bases). CDR3 size: 15 residues. The V and J ends lost 4 bases and 6 bases respectively, with 17 bases between them. Germline values: CDR1 SGHKS, CDR2 YYEKEE (reference sequence). CDR3 sequence: CASSRERGSAQPQHF. The CDR3 nucleotides read TGTGCCAGCAGCCGGGAGCGGGGGTCCGCTCAGCCCCAGCATTTT.

The chain joins TRBV7-9 to TRBJ2-7; TRBD2 matches 10 bases. Germline values: CDR1 SEHNR, CDR2 FQNEAQ (reference sequence). Trimming removed 1 base from V and 2 bases from J; junction bases left unmatched: 14. The CDR3 contains 19 residues. In DNA, the CDR3 is TGTGCCAGCAGCTTAGATCCCGAGCGGGAGGGCCTATTCGCCTACGAGCAGTACTTC. The encoded protein is CASSLDPEREGLFAYEQYF.

J is TRBJ2-2 and V is TRBV6-1, with D hard to call. Trimming pared 4 bases from V and 0 bases from J, leaving 6 bases between. Per germline, CDR1 MNHNS and CDR2 SASEGT. CDR3 size: 14 residues. CDR3 protein: CASSGNTNTGELFF. The CDR3 DNA reads TGTGCCAGCAGTGGGAACACGAACACCGGGGAGCTGTTTTTT.

The chain combines TRBV2 with TRBJ2-5; D uncertain. The CDR3 is 12 amino acids. In germline, CDR1 is SNHLY, CDR2 FYNNEI. V lost 6 bases to trimming and J lost 1 base, with 6 bases between them. The CDR3 is CASRGSQETQYF. CDR3 bases: TGTGCCAGCAGGGGATCCCAAGAGACCCAGTACTTC.

The V call is TRBV19, the J call TRBJ2-1; D unclear. There are 15 residues in the CDR3. V lost 4 bases and J 1 base, leaving 11 bases between the germline ends. CDR1 and CDR2 from the germline V gene are LNHDA and SQIVND (reference sequence). The CDR3 protein is CASSKSASSYNEQFF. CDR3 coding DNA: TGTGCCAGTAGTAAGTCAGCTTCTTCCTACAATGAGCAGTTCTTC.

V is TRBV30 and J is TRBJ2-7; TRBD1 aligns across 10 bases. Germline V lookup: CDR1 GTSNPN, CDR2 SVGIG (reference sequence). This CDR3 contains 13 residues. The V and J ends lost 5 bases and 4 bases, in that order; junction bases with no gene match: 5. CDR3 sequence: CAWGLGQGYEQYF. The CDR3 coding sequence is TGTGCCTGGGGCTTGGGACAGGGGTACGAGCAGTACTTC.

Concerning this clone: Within the sample, other DNA sequences also encode this same CDR3. The chain recombines TRBV28 with TRBJ2-5; TRBD2 aligns across 8 bases. This CDR3 spans 13 amino acids. Germline-derived CDR1 and CDR2 are MDHEN and SYDVKM. With V trimmed by 3 bases and J by 5 bases, 2 bases remained unmatched. CDR3 region: CASSLASGETQYF. The CDR3 DNA reads TGTGCCAGCAGTTTGGCTAGCGGGGAGACCCAGTACTTC.

This clone appeared a few times. The rearrangement uses TRBV7-2 and TRBJ2-2; the D gene is possibly TRBD1 (6 bases). Trimming took 2 bases from V and 1 from J, leaving 8 bases between them. Germline loops: CDR1 SGHTA, CDR2 FQGNSA. This CDR3 has 15 residues. CDR3 in DNA: TGTGCCAGCAGCTTACAGGGGCAGAACACCGGGGAGCTGTTTTTT. Its protein product is CASSLQGQNTGELFF.

The chain uses TRBV7-2 and TRBJ1-5; unclear D gene. Trimming removed 2 bases at V and 0 bases at J, with 14 bases between. The V gene's germline CDR1 is SGHTA and CDR2 FQGNSA. The length of the CDR3 is 17 residues. Here the CDR3 reads CASSLLAGRYSNQPQHF. CDR3 nucleotide sequence: TGTGCCAGCAGCTTATTGGCAGGCCGATATAGCAATCAGCCCCAGCATTTT.

The V call is TRBV10-1, the J call TRBJ1-1; D call uncertain. There are 13 residues in the CDR3. Germline V CDR1 and CDR2: WNHNN, SYGVQD (reference sequence). Deletions cut 0 bases from V and 8 bases from J, with 10 bases between. This chain's CDR3 is CASSESTGLEAFF. Written as DNA, the CDR3 is TGCGCCAGCAGTGAGTCGACGGGATTGGAAGCTTTCTTT.